This TCR beta chain was recorded in a study of identical twins (dated by TCRdb to between 2015 and 2016). Regarding the complete study: TCR alpha and beta repertoires from monozygotic twins, unrelated adults of various ages and cord blood were deep-sequenced to test whether fetal clonotypes persist. To rule out contamination, the twin experiments were replicated at different times with different library preparation protocols. What the work shows at the level of the full study, not this receptor alone: Conclusions relied on cross-sectional statistical analysis, since the same donors could not be followed over many years. A weaker excess of twin sharing was found in beta out-of-frame sequences because the signal-to-noise ratio was lowered by fewer shared sequences. Zero-insertion analyses could be partly confounded by invariant T cells such as MAIT and iNKT, though diverse VJ usage argued against such confounding for most clonotypes. Abundant cord blood beta clonotypes carried fewer insertions; young adult naive repertoires showed a weaker similar trend, while memory repertoires showed none. Out-of-frame TCR alpha sequences shared between twins showed an excess of low generation-probability sequences compared with coincidental sharing between unrelated individuals. Recombination models systematically underestimated out-of-frame TCR alpha sharing in monozygotic twins but agreed with sharing between unrelated individuals.

Libraries came from 5' RACE. Sequenced using an Illumina HiSeq 2000. Template switching introduced a universal primer binding site; the final cDNA contained a unique molecular identifier, enabling accurate counting of TCR cDNA molecules. Specific primers in the conserved constant-segment region were used to synthesize first-strand cDNA for TCR alpha and beta chains. To control for contamination, every cDNA library carried two barcodes: a SMART-Mk sample barcode plus Illumina barcodes. TruSeq adapter sequences along with Illumina sample barcodes were introduced in two successive PCR steps. The TCR alpha and beta cDNA libraries were sequenced on the Illumina HiSeq platform using custom primers. Turning to the authors' computational methods: MiGEC processed the raw reads to extract unique molecular identifiers, while MiXCR was used to determine the CDR3 positions. Recombination models were inferred per individual with the repgenHMM and IGoR tools using an EM algorithm. The tcR package in R was used for shared clonotype analysis, with sharing normalized by the product of cloneset sizes. Out-of-frame nonproductive sequences were analyzed to study raw recombination free of thymic and clonal selection effects. In-frame beta chains were kept once TCRdb had trimmed the public reads at Q25 with fastp and called clones with MiXCR. Every entry covers one CDR3 protein and lists the most common genes and DNA from its rows. Clone size and V and J calls follow TCRdb, not the original study. For this sample the table gives fewer than 250,000 distinct CDR3 sequences, of which 9.4% were detected only once. The top ten constitute approximately 5.1% of the sample.

Spanning cysteine to phenylalanine, the CDR3 consists of 15 amino acids. Solely the CDR3 DNA is kept, with 45 bases framed from the first base. For this chain, trimming is 6 bases at the V end and 1 base at the J end, and the number of junction bases without a gene match is 8. This clonotype was seen ten or more times. What this receptor recognizes is not known. The record has no base qualities; no much larger clone is one base away. Every donor was a healthy Caucasian. Using Miltenyi CD45RO+ enrichment and human naive T-cell isolation kits, memory (CD45RO+) and naive T cells were isolated from PBMC. This TCR was recovered from a woman younger than 35 in good health. The specimen was memory (CD45RO+) T cells sorted from blood. The label giving this sample's cell subset or site can be read as: CD45RO+ enriched T cells. The rearranged segments are TRBV12-3 or TRBV12-4 and TRBJ2-7, with 8 bases in between that match TRBD1. At the DNA level, the sequence is TGTGCCAGCAGCGAAGTCCAGGGGGCGTCCTACGAGCAGTACTTC. It is translated as CASSEVQGASYEQYF.